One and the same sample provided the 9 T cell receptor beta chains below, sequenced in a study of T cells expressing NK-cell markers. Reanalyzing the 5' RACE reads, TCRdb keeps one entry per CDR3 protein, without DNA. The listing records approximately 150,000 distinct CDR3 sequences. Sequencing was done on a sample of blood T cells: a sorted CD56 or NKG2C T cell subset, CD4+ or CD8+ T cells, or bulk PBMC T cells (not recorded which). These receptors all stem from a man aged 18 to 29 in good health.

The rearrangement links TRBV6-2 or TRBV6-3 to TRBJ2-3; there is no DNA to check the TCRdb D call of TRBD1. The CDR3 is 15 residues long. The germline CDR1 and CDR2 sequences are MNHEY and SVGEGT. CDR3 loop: CASTPPGGPTDTQYF.

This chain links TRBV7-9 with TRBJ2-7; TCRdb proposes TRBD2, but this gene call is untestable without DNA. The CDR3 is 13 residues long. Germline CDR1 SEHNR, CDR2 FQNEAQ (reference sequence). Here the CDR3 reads CASSHSGRAEQYF.

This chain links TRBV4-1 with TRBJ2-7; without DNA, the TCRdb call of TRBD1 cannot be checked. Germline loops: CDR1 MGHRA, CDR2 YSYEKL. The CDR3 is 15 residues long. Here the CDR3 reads CASSYRTGTSYEQYF.

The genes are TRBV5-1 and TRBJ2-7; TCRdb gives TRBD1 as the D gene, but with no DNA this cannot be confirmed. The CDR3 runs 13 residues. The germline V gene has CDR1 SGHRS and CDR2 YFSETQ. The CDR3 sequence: CASSLEGGYEQYF. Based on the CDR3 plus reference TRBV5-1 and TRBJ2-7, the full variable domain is KAGVTQTPRYLIKTRGQQVTLSCSPISGHRSVSWYQQTPGQGLQFLFEYFSETQRNKGNFPGRFSGRQFSNSRSEMNVSTLELGDSALYLCASSLEGGYEQYFGPGTRLTVT.

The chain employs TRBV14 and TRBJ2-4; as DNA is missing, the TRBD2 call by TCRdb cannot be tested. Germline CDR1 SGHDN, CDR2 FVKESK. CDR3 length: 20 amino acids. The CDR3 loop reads CASSQGPLLTSDLAKNIQYF.

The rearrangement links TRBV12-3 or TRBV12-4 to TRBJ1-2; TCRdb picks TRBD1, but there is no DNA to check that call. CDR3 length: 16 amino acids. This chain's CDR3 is CASSVQGSSSSYGYTF.

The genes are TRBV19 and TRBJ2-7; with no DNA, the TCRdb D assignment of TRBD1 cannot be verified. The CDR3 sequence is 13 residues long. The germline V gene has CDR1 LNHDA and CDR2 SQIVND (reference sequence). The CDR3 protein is CASSSGQFAEQYF. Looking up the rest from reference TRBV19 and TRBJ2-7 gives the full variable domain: DGGITQSPKYLFRKEGQNVTLSCEQNLNHDAMYWYRQDPGQGLRLIYYSQIVNDFQKGDIAEGYSVSREKKESFPLTVTSAQKNPTAFYLCASSSGQFAEQYFGPGTRLTVT.

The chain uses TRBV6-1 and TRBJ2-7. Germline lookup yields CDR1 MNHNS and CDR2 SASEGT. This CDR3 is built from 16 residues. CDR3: CASNPRKGFGLYEQYF.

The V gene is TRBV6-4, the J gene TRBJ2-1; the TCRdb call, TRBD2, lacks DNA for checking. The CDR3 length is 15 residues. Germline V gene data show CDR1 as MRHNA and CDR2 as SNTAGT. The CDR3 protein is CASSRDSGSGAEQFF.